This is a list of T cell receptor beta chains from one sample in a study of blood T cell repertoires in COVID-19. The table came from immunoSEQ multiplex PCR; TCRdb's copy has only in-frame clones and leaves some out. The top ten clones hold approximately 1.1% of a sample with approximately 120,000 clones, around nine tenths of them seen once. Source material: peripheral blood. Receptors were obtained from a woman over 75 with acute or convalescent COVID-19. CDR3s include the opening cysteine and the closing phenylalanine or tryptophan. Each record gives: D gene, V gene, J gene, clone size, CDR3 DNA, CDR3 protein. D genes are given only for firm matches. Clone size is shown for a subset of rows, as once, few, many or a class of expanded clone.

>TRBD1|TRBV9|TRBJ2-7|NA
TGTGCCAGCAGCGTAGGGGACAGGTTCTACGAGCAGTACTTC
CASSVGDRFYEQYF
>NA|TRBV5-4|TRBJ2-1|NA
TGTGCCAGCAGCTGGAGGGACAATGAGCAGTTCTTC
CASSWRDNEQFF
>NA|TRBV5-4|TRBJ1-1|NA
TGTGCCAGCAGGTCACCCGGGAACACTGAAGCTTTCTTT
CASRSPGNTEAFF
>TRBD2|TRBV19|TRBJ2-3|NA
TGTGCCAGTAGTCCCGGACTAGGGGCAGATACGCAGTATTTT
CASSPGLGADTQYF
>NA|TRBV5-6|TRBJ1-2|NA
TGTGCCAGCAGCTTGGTGGGAGACTATGGCTACACCTTC
CASSLVGDYGYTF
>NA|TRBV28|TRBJ2-5|NA
TGTGCCAGCAGTCCTACGGACAGTTACCAAGAGACCCAGTACTTC
CASSPTDSYQETQYF
>NA|TRBV19|TRBJ1-1|NA
TGTGCCAGTAGTATTTCGGGTGGCATGAACACTGAAGCTTTCTTT
CASSISGGMNTEAFF
>TRBD2|TRBV7-2|TRBJ2-5|NA
TGTGCCAGCAGCCCCGCGACTAGCGGGGTTTGGGAGACCCAGTACTTC
CASSPATSGVWETQYF
>NA|TRBV19|TRBJ2-1|NA
TGTGCCAGTAGGATATCAAGCGGATACAATGAGCAGTTCTTC
CASRISSGYNEQFF
>NA|TRBV9|TRBJ1-1|NA
TGTGCCAGCAGCGTAGTCGAAGGGACTCAAGCTTTCTTT
CASSVVEGTQAFF
>TRBD2|TRBV5-4|TRBJ2-3|NA
TGTGCCAGCAGCTTCAATAGCGGGGGGGGAAGCACAGATACGCAGTATTTT
CASSFNSGGGSTDTQYF
>TRBD2|TRBV2|TRBJ2-7|NA
TGTGCCAGCAGTGAACGGTGGCCGATAGCGGGAGGTGGAAACGAGCAGTACTTC
CASSERWPIAGGGNEQYF
>TRBD2|TRBV7-2|TRBJ2-7|NA
TGTGCCAGCAGCCCTGGACTAGCGGGAGTCGAGCAGTACTTC
CASSPGLAGVEQYF
>NA|TRBV3-1/TRBV3-2|TRBJ1-3|NA
TGTGCCAGCAGCCAAGCTCCCACCTACAGGGCCGGAAACACCATATATTTT
CASSQAPTYRAGNTIYF
>NA|TRBV21-1|TRBJ1-4|NA
TGTGCCAGCCCTCGCGGAGGGCCGGGAAAACTGTTTTTT
CASPRGGPGKLFF
>TRBD2|TRBV5-1|TRBJ2-7|NA
TGCGCCAGCAGCTTCCGAACTAGCGACCCCTACGAGCAGTACTTC
CASSFRTSDPYEQYF
>TRBD2|TRBV9|TRBJ2-1|NA
TGTGCCAGCAGCGCCCAGTTGGGAGCGGGAGGGTACAATGAGCAGTTCTTC
CASSAQLGAGGYNEQFF
>TRBD1|TRBV3-1/TRBV3-2|TRBJ1-2|NA
TGTGCCAGCAGCCCAGGACAGGGGCGCGTGAAATTTGACTATGGCTACACCTTC
CASSPGQGRVKFDYGYTF
>NA|TRBV19|TRBJ1-4|NA
TGTGCCAGTAGTATAACAGGCACTGACAATGAAAAACTGTTTTTT
CASSITGTDNEKLFF
>TRBD1|TRBV19|TRBJ2-4|NA
TGTGCCAGTAGTATTGTACCGGGACAGAAAAACATTCAGTACTTC
CASSIVPGQKNIQYF
>NA|TRBV12-5|TRBJ1-3|NA
TGTGCTAGTGGTTTGGGGAGTACCATATATTTT
CASGLGSTIYF
>NA|TRBV19|TRBJ1-2|NA
TGTGCCAGTAGCCCCGGGACAAGAGGCTACACCTTC
CASSPGTRGYTF
>NA|TRBV6-2/TRBV6-3|TRBJ2-3|NA
TGTGCCAGCAGTTACTCGTCACTAGGCCCCTCGGTCCTTACAGATACGCAGTATTTT
CASSYSSLGPSVLTDTQYF
>NA|TRBV5-1|TRBJ1-2|once
TGCGCCAGCAGCTTGGAAGGAGTGACTAACTATGGCTACACCTTC
CASSLEGVTNYGYTF
>TRBD1|TRBV5-5|TRBJ1-3|NA
TGTGCCAGCACCCAGGGGGCAGAAAACACCATATATTTT
CASTQGAENTIYF
>NA|TRBV2|TRBJ2-3|NA
TGTGCCAGCCGATTTTTCGGGCAGGGCGAGGATACGCAGTATTTT
CASRFFGQGEDTQYF
>NA|TRBV20-1|TRBJ1-2|NA
TGCAGTGCCCGGTTAAACTATGGCTACACCTTC
CSARLNYGYTF
>NA|TRBV19|TRBJ2-1|NA
TGTGCCAGTAGTATAGCAGCGGACTCCTACAATGAGCAGTTCTTC
CASSIAADSYNEQFF
>NA|TRBV6-5|TRBJ2-7|NA
TGTGCCAGTCCCGCCGCCAGGGGTTTTTCCTACGAGCAGTACTTC
CASPAARGFSYEQYF